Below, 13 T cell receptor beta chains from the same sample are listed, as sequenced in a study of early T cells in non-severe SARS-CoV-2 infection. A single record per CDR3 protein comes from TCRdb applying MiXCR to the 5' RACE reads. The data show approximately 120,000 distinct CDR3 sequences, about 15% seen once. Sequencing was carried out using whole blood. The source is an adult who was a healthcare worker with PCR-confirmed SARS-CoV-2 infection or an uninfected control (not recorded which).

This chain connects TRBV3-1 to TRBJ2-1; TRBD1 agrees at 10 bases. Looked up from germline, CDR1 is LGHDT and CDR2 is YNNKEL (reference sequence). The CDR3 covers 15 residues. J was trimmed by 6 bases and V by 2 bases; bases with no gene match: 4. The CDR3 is CASSQPGQGLNEQFF. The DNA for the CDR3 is TGTGCCAGCAGCCAACCGGGACAGGGGCTCAATGAGCAGTTCTTC.

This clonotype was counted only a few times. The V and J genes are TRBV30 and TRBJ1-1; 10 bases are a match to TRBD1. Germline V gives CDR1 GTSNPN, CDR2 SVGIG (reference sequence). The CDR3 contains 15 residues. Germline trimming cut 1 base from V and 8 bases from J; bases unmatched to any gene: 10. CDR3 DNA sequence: TGTGCCTGGAGTGCCCTCGGACAGGGGGGCCGCGAAGCTTTCTTT. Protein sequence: CAWSALGQGGREAFF.

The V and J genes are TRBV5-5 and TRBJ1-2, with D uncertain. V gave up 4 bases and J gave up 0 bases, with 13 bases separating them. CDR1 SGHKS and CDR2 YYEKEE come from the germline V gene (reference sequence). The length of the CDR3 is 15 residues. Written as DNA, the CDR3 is TGTGCCAGCAGCGGGCTGGGCCCAGCTAACTATGGCTACACCTTC. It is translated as CASSGLGPANYGYTF.

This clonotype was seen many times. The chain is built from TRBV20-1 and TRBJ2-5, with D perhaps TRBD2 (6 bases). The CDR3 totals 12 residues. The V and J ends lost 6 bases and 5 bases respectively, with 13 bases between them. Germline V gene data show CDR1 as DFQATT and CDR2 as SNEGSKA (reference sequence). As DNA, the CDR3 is TGCAGTGCCCCTAACAGCGGGGAGACCCAGTACTTC. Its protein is CSAPNSGETQYF.

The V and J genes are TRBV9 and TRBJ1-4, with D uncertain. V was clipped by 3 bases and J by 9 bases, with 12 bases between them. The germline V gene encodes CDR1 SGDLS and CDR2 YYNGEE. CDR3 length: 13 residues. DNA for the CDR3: TGTGCCAGCAGCGGGAACAATGGGAAAAAACTGTTTTTT. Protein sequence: CASSGNNGKKLFF. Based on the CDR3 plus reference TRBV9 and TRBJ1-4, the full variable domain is DSGVTQTPKHLITATGQRVTLRCSPRSGDLSVYWYQQSLDQGLQFLIQYYNGEERAKGNILERFSAQQFPDLHSELNLSSLELGDSALYFCASSGNNGKKLFFGSGTQLSVL.

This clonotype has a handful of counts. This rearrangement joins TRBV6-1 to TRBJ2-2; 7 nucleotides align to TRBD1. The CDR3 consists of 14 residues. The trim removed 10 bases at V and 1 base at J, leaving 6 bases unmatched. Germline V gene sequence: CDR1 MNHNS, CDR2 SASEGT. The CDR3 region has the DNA TGTGCCACCGCCGGGACAGAGAACACCGGGGAGCTGTTTTTT. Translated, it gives CATAGTENTGELFF.

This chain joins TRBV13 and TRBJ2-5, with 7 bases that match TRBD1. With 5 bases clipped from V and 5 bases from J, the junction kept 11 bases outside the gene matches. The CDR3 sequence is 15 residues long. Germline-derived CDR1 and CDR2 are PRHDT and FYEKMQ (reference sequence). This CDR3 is CASSPPDRVEETQYF. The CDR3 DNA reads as TGTGCCAGCAGCCCGCCCGACAGGGTAGAGGAGACCCAGTACTTC.

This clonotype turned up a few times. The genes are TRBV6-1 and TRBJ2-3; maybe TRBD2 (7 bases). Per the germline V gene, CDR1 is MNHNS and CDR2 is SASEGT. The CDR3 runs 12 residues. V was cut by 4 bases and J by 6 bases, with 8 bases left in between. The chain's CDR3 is CASSGGGDTQYF. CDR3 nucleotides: TGTGCCAGCAGTGGGGGGGGCGATACGCAGTATTTT.

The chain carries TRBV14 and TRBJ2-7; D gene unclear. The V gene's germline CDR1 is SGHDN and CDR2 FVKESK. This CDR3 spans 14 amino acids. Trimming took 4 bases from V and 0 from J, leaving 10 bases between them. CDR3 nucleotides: TGTGCCAGCAGCCGCACCGGGCCCTCCTACGAGCAGTACTTC. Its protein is CASSRTGPSYEQYF.

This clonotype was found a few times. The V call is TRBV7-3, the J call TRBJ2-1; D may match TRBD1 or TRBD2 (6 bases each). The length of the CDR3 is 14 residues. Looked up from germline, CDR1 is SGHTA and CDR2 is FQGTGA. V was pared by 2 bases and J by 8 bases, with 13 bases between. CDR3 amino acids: CASSLLGGPDEQFF. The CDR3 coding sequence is TGTGCCAGCAGCTTATTAGGGGGGCCGGATGAGCAGTTCTTC.

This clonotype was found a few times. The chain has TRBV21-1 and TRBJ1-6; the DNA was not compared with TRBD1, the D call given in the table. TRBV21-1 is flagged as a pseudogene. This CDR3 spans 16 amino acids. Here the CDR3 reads CASSGLKGDADSPLHF. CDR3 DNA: TGTGCCAGCAGCGGTCTTAAGGGGGACGCGGATTCACCCCTCCACTTT.

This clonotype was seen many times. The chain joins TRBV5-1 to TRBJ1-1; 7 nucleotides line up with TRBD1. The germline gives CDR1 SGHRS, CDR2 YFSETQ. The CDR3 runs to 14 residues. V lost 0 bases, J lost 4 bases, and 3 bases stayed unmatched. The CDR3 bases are TGCGCCAGCAGCTTGGCGGCAGGGGGCACTGAAGCTTTCTTT. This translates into CASSLAAGGTEAFF.

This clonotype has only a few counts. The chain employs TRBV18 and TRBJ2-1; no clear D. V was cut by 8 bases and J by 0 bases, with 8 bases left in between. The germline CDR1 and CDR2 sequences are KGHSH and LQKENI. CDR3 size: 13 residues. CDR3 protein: CASLGSSYNEQFF. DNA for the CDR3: TGTGCCAGCCTTGGAAGCTCCTACAATGAGCAGTTCTTC.